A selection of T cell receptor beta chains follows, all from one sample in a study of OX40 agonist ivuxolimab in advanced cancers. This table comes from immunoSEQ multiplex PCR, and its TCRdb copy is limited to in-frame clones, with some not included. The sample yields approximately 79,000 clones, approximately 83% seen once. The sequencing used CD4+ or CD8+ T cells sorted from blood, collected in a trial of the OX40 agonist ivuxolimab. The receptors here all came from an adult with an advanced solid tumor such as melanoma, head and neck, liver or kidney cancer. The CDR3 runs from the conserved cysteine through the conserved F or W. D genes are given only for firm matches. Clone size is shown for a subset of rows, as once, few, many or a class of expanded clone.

CDR3aa: CASTFKNEQFF
CDR3nt: TGTGCCAGCACCTTCAAGAATGAGCAGTTCTTC
d_gene: NA
v_gene: TRBV7-2
j_gene: TRBJ2-1
abundance: NA

CDR3aa: CASSETGQGPGELFF
CDR3nt: TGCGCCAGCAGCGAGACCGGTCAAGGACCCGGGGAGCTGTTTTTT
d_gene: NA
v_gene: TRBV5-1
j_gene: TRBJ2-2
abundance: NA

CDR3aa: CASSFPGVFNYGYTF
CDR3nt: TGTGCCAGCTCGTTCCCAGGAGTTTTTAACTATGGCTACACCTTC
d_gene: NA
v_gene: TRBV18
j_gene: TRBJ1-2
abundance: once

CDR3aa: CASSATVNTEAFF
CDR3nt: TGTGCCAGCAGTGCGACAGTTAACACTGAAGCTTTCTTT
d_gene: NA
v_gene: TRBV6-1
j_gene: TRBJ1-1
abundance: NA

CDR3aa: CASTLGLAGNYNEQFF
CDR3nt: TGTGCCAGCACCCTAGGACTAGCGGGAAACTACAATGAGCAGTTCTTC
d_gene: TRBD2
v_gene: TRBV27
j_gene: TRBJ2-1
abundance: NA

CDR3aa: CAWSRDRGLYGYTF
CDR3nt: TGTGCCTGGAGCCGGGACAGGGGTTTGTATGGCTACACCTTC
d_gene: TRBD1
v_gene: TRBV30
j_gene: TRBJ1-2
abundance: NA

CDR3aa: CASSSRGTGMETQYF
CDR3nt: TGTGCCTCTAGCTCCCGGGGGACAGGGATGGAGACCCAGTACTTC
d_gene: TRBD1
v_gene: TRBV5-8
j_gene: TRBJ2-5
abundance: NA

CDR3aa: CASSLGPGRTGNTIYF
CDR3nt: TGTGCCAGCAGCTTAGGGCCGGGGAGAACTGGAAACACCATATATTTT
d_gene: NA
v_gene: TRBV7-9
j_gene: TRBJ1-3
abundance: NA

CDR3aa: CAISESSGTYRTGELFF
CDR3nt: TGTGCCATCAGTGAGAGTTCCGGGACGTATAGGACCGGGGAGCTGTTTTTT
d_gene: NA
v_gene: TRBV10-3
j_gene: TRBJ2-2
abundance: NA

CDR3aa: CAGSRTVGYYGYTF
CDR3nt: TGTGCCGGGTCCCGGACTGTAGGGTATTATGGCTACACCTTC
d_gene: NA
v_gene: TRBV30
j_gene: TRBJ1-2
abundance: many

CDR3aa: CASSWDRGKSYEQYF
CDR3nt: TGTGCCAGCAGCTGGGACAGGGGGAAGTCCTACGAGCAGTACTTC
d_gene: TRBD1
v_gene: TRBV7-2
j_gene: TRBJ2-7
abundance: few

CDR3aa: CASSLDRGRDYGYTF
CDR3nt: TGCGCCAGCAGCTTGGACAGGGGGCGCGACTATGGCTACACCTTC
d_gene: TRBD1
v_gene: TRBV5-1
j_gene: TRBJ1-2
abundance: NA

CDR3aa: CASSHGSSSYNSPLHF
CDR3nt: TGTGCCAGTAGCCACGGGTCGAGCTCCTATAATTCACCCCTCCACTTT
d_gene: NA
v_gene: TRBV19
j_gene: TRBJ1-6
abundance: NA

CDR3aa: CASSYKGGGRNTEAFF
CDR3nt: TGTGCCAGCAGTTACAAGGGGGGAGGGAGGAACACTGAAGCTTTCTTT
d_gene: NA
v_gene: TRBV6-5
j_gene: TRBJ1-1
abundance: once

CDR3aa: CSVAPTSGSVTGELFF
CDR3nt: TGCAGCGTTGCCCCGACTAGCGGGAGTGTAACCGGGGAGCTGTTTTTT
d_gene: TRBD2
v_gene: TRBV29-1
j_gene: TRBJ2-2
abundance: few

CDR3aa: CASSIQGASYEQYF
CDR3nt: TGTGCCAGTAGTATACAAGGAGCCTCCTACGAGCAGTACTTC
d_gene: NA
v_gene: TRBV19
j_gene: TRBJ2-7
abundance: NA

CDR3aa: CASSFPSYGYTF
CDR3nt: TGTGCCAGCAGTTTCCCTAGCTATGGCTACACCTTC
d_gene: NA
v_gene: TRBV7-8
j_gene: TRBJ1-2
abundance: NA

CDR3aa: CSGDRGYNEQFF
CDR3nt: TGCAGCGGGGACAGGGGGTACAATGAGCAGTTCTTC
d_gene: TRBD1
v_gene: TRBV29-1
j_gene: TRBJ2-1
abundance: NA

CDR3aa: CAREGDTQYF
CDR3nt: TGTGCCAGAGAAGGGGATACGCAGTATTTT
d_gene: NA
v_gene: TRBV2
j_gene: TRBJ2-3
abundance: NA

CDR3aa: CASSWTDDYEQYF
CDR3nt: TGTGCCAGCAGTTGGACAGACGACTACGAGCAGTACTTC
d_gene: NA
v_gene: TRBV28
j_gene: TRBJ2-7
abundance: NA

CDR3aa: CASSRESVGIYGYTF
CDR3nt: TGTGCCAGCAGCCGAGAATCGGTAGGGATCTATGGCTACACCTTC
d_gene: NA
v_gene: TRBV7-2
j_gene: TRBJ1-2
abundance: NA

CDR3aa: CASSSRGRENSPLHF
CDR3nt: TGTGCCAGCAGCTCTAGGGGGCGGGAGAATTCACCCCTCCACTTT
d_gene: TRBD1
v_gene: TRBV7-2
j_gene: TRBJ1-6
abundance: NA

CDR3aa: CASAYLPGQGEKLFF
CDR3nt: TGTGCCAGCGCCTACTTGCCTGGACAGGGGGAAAAACTGTTTTTT
d_gene: TRBD1
v_gene: TRBV27
j_gene: TRBJ1-4
abundance: once

CDR3aa: CASSSGWVREGQYF
CDR3nt: TGTGCCAGCAGCTCCGGCTGGGTCCGGGAGGGGCAGTACTTC
d_gene: TRBD2
v_gene: TRBV7-2
j_gene: TRBJ2-7
abundance: NA

CDR3aa: CASSLLTGPDTQYF
CDR3nt: TGTGCCAGCAGCTTACTTACGGGGCCCGATACGCAGTATTTT
d_gene: NA
v_gene: TRBV7-9
j_gene: TRBJ2-3
abundance: few

CDR3aa: CASSQGGQNYGYTF
CDR3nt: TGTGCCAGCAGCCAAGGGGGGCAGAACTATGGCTACACCTTC
d_gene: NA
v_gene: TRBV7-3
j_gene: TRBJ1-2
abundance: NA

CDR3aa: CASSLEGTYGYTF
CDR3nt: TGTGCCAGCAGCTTGGAGGGTACCTATGGCTACACCTTC
d_gene: NA
v_gene: TRBV5-4
j_gene: TRBJ1-2
abundance: NA

CDR3aa: CASSGSGQGFQETQYF
CDR3nt: TGTGCCAGCAGTGGCTCTGGACAGGGCTTCCAAGAGACCCAGTACTTC
d_gene: TRBD1
v_gene: TRBV6-4
j_gene: TRBJ2-5
abundance: NA

CDR3aa: CATQTGGANGYTF
CDR3nt: TGTGCCACCCAGACAGGGGGCGCGAATGGCTACACCTTC
d_gene: TRBD1
v_gene: TRBV10-3
j_gene: TRBJ1-2
abundance: NA

CDR3aa: CASSLGSGSHDEQYF
CDR3nt: TGCGCCAGCAGCTTGGGTAGCGGGAGCCACGACGAGCAGTACTTC
d_gene: TRBD2
v_gene: TRBV5-1
j_gene: TRBJ2-7
abundance: NA

CDR3aa: CASSVQAGTLPYEQYF
CDR3nt: TGTGCCAGCAGCGTCCAGGCCGGGACTCTTCCCTACGAGCAGTACTTC
d_gene: NA
v_gene: TRBV9
j_gene: TRBJ2-7
abundance: NA

CDR3aa: CSVAAGGGQETQYF
CDR3nt: TGCAGCGTTGCTGCCGGCGGGGGTCAAGAGACCCAGTACTTC
d_gene: TRBD2
v_gene: TRBV29-1
j_gene: TRBJ2-5
abundance: NA